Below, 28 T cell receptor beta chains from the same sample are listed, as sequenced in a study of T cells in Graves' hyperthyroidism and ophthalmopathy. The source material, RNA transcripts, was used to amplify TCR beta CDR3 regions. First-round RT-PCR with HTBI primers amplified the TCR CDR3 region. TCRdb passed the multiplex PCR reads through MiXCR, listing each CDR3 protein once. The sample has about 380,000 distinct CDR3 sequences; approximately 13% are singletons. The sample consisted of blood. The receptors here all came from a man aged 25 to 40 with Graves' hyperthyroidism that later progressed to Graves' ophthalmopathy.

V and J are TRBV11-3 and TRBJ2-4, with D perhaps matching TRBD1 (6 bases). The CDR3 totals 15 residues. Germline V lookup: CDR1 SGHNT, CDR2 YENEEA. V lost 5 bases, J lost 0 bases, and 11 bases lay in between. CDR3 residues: CASSPGHLAKNIQYF. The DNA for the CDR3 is TGTGCCAGCAGCCCGGGACACCTAGCCAAAAACATTCAGTACTTC.

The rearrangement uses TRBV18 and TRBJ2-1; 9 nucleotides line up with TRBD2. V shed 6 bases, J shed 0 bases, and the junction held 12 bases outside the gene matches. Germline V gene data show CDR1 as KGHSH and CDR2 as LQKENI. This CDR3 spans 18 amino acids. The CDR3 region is CASSPRSGGTSSYNEQFF. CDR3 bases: TGTGCCAGCTCTCCCCGGAGCGGGGGGACCAGCTCCTACAATGAGCAGTTCTTC. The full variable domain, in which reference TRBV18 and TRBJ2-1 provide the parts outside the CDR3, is NAGVMQNPRHLVRRRGQEARLRCSPMKGHSHVYWYRQLPEEGLKFMVYLQKENIIDESGMPKERFSAEFPKEGPSILRIQQVVRGDSAAYFCASSPRSGGTSSYNEQFFGPGTRLTVL.

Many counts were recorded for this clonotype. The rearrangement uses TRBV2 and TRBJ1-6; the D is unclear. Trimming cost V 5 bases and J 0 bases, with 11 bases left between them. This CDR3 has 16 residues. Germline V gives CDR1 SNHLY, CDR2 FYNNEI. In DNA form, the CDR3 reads TGTGCCAGCAGTCTAGGGCGATACTCCTATAATTCACCCCTCCACTTT. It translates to CASSLGRYSYNSPLHF.

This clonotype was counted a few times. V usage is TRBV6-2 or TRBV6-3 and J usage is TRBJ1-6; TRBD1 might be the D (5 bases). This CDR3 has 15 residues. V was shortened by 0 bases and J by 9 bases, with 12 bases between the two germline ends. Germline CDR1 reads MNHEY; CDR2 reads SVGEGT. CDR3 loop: CASSYSIRGGSPLHF. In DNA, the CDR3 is TGTGCCAGCAGTTACTCGATAAGGGGTGGTTCACCCCTCCACTTT.

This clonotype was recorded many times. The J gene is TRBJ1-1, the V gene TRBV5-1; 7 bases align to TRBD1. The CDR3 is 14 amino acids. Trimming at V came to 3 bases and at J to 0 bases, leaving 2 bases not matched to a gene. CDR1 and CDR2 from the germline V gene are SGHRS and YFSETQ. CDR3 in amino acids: CASSSGQMNTEAFF. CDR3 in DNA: TGCGCCAGCAGCTCGGGACAGATGAACACTGAAGCTTTCTTT.

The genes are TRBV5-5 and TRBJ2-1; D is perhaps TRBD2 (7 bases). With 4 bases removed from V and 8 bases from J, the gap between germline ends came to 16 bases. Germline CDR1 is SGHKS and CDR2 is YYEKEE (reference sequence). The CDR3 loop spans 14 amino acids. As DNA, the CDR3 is TGTGCCAGCAGCGTCGGGGCGGGGGCCGATGAGCAGTTCTTC. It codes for CASSVGAGADEQFF.

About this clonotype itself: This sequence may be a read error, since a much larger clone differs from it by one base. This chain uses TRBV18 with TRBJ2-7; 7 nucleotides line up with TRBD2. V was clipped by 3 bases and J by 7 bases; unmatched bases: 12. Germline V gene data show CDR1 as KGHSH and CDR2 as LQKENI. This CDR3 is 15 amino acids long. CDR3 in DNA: TGTGCCAGCTCACCGTTGACTCCCGGGGGGTGGGAGCAGTACTTC. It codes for CASSPLTPGGWEQYF.

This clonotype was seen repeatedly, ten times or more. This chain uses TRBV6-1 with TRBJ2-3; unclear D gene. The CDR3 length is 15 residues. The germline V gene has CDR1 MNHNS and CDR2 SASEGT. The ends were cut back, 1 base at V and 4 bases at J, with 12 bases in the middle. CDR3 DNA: TGTGCCAGCAGTGAAGTGGGTAGACGCGCAGATACGCAGTATTTT. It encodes CASSEVGRRADTQYF.

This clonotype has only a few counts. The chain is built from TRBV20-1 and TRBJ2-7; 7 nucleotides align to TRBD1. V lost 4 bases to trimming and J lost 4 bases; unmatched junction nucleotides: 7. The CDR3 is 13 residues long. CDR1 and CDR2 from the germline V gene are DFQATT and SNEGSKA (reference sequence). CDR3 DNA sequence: TGCAGTGCTAAACAGGGGCTTACTTACGAGCAGTACTTC. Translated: CSAKQGLTYEQYF.

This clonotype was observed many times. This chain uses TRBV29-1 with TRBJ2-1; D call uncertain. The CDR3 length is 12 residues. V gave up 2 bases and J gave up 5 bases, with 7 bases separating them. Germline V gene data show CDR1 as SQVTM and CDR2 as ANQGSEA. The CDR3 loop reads CSVEQANNEQFF. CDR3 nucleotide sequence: TGCAGCGTTGAACAGGCCAACAATGAGCAGTTCTTC.

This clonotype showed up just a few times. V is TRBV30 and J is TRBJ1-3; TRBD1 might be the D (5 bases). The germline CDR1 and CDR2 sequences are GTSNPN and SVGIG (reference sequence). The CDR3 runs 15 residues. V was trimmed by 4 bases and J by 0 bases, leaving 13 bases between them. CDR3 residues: CAWTLGLHSGNTIYF. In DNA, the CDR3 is TGTGCCTGGACTTTGGGACTCCACTCTGGAAACACCATATATTTT.

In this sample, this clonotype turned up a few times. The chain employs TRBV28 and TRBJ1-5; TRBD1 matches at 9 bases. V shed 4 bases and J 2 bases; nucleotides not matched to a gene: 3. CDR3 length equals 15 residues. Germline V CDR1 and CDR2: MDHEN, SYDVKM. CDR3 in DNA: TGTGCCAGCAGTTCTCGGACAGGGGGCAATCAGCCCCAGCATTTT. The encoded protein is CASSSRTGGNQPQHF.

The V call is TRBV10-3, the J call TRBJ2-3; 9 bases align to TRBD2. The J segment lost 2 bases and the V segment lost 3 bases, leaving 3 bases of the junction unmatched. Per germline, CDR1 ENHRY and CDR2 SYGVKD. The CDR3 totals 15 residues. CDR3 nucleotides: TGTGCCATCAGTGATCTAGCGGGGACCACAGATACGCAGTATTTT. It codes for CAISDLAGTTDTQYF.

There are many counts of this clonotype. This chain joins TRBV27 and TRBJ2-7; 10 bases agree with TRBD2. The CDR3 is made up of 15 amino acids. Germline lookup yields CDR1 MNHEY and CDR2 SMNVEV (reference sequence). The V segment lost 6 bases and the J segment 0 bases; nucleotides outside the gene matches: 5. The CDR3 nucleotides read TGTGCCAGCAGAACCAGCGGGGGGGACTCCTACGAGCAGTACTTC. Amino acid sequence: CASRTSGGDSYEQYF.

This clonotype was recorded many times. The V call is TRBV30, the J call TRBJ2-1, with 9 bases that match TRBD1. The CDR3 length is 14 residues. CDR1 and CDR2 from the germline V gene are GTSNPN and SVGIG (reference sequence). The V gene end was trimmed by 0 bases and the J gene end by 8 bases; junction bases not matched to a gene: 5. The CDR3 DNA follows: TGTGCCTGGAGTGTACAGGGGGCGGACGATGAGCAGTTCTTC. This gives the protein CAWSVQGADDEQFF. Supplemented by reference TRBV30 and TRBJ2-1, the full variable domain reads SQTIHQWPATLVQPVGSPLSLECTVEGTSNPNLYWYRQAAGRGLQLLFYSVGIGQISSEVPQNLSASRPQDRQFILSSKKLLLSDSGFYLCAWSVQGADDEQFFGPGTRLTVL.

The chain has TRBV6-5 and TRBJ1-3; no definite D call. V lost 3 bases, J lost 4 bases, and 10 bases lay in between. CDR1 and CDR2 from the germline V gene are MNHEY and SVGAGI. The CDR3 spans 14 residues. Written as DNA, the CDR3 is TGTGCCAGCAGTTATTCCATTATCGGAAACACCATATATTTT. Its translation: CASSYSIIGNTIYF.

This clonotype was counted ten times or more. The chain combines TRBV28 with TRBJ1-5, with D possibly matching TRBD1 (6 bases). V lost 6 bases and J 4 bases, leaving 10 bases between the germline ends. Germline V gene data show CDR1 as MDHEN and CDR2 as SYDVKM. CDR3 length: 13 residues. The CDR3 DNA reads TGTGCCAGCAGACAGGGTTGGAATCAGCCCCAGCATTTT. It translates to CASRQGWNQPQHF.

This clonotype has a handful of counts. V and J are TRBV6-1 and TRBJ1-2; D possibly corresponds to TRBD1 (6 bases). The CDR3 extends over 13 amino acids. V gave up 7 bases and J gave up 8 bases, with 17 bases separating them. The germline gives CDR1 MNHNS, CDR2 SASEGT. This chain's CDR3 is CASTKGGIGGYTF. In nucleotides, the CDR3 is TGTGCCAGCACCAAGGGGGGGATCGGAGGCTACACCTTC.

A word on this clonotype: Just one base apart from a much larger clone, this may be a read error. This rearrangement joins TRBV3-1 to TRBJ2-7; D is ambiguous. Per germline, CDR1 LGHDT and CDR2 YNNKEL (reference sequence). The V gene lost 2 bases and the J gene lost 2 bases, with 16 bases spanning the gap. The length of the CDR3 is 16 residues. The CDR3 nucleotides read TGTGCCAGCAGCCAAAAAATCCTCGGAAGCACCTACGAGCAGTACTTC. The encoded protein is CASSQKILGSTYEQYF.

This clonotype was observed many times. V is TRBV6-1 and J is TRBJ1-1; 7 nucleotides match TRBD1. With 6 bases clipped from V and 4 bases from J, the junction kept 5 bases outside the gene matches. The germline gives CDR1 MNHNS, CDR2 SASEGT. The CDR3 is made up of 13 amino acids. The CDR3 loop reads CASSGKGATEAFF. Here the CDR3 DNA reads TGTGCCAGCAGCGGGAAGGGGGCCACTGAAGCTTTCTTT.

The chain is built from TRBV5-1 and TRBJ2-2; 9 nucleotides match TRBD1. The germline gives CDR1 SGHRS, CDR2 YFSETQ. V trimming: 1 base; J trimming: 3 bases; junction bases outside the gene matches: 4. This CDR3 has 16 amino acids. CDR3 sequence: CASSLRTGDYTGELFF. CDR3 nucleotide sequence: TGCGCCAGCAGCTTGCGGACAGGGGACTACACCGGGGAGCTGTTTTTT. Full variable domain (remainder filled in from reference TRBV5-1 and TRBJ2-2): KAGVTQTPRYLIKTRGQQVTLSCSPISGHRSVSWYQQTPGQGLQFLFEYFSETQRNKGNFPGRFSGRQFSNSRSEMNVSTLELGDSALYLCASSLRTGDYTGELFFGEGSRLTVL.

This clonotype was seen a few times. This chain's CDR3 is CASSEALPGELFF. The CDR3 DNA sequence: TGTGCCAGCAGTGAAGCGCTCCCGGGGGAGCTGTTTTTT. V gene TRBV6-1 combines with J gene TRBJ2-2; D remains unclear. This CDR3 is built from 13 residues. From germline, CDR1 is MNHNS and CDR2 SASEGT. V was pared by 0 bases and J by 8 bases, with 7 bases between.

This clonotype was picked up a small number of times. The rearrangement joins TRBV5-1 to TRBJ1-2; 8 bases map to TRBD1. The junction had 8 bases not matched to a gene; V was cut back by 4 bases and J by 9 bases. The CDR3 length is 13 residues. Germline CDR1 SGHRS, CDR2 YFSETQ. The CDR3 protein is CASSKGQGESYTF. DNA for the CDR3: TGCGCCAGCAGCAAAGGACAGGGTGAGAGCTACACCTTC.

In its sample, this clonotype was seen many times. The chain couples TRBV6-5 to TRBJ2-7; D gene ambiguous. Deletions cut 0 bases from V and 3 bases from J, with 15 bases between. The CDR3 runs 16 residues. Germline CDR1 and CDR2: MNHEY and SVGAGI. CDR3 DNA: TGTGCCAGCAGTTACTCGAGGCCCCCGGGCGGCTACGAGCAGTACTTC. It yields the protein CASSYSRPPGGYEQYF.

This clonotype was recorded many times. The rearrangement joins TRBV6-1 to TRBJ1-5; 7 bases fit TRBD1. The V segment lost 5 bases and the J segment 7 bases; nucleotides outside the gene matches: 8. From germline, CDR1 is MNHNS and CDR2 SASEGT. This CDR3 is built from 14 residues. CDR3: CASSRTGSWQPQHF. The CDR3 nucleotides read TGTGCCAGCAGTAGGACAGGCTCGTGGCAGCCCCAGCATTTT.

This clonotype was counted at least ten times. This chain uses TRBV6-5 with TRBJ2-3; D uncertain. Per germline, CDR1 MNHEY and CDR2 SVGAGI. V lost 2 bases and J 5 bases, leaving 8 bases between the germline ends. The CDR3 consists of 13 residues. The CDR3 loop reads CASSYGWGDTQYF. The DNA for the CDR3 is TGTGCCAGCAGTTACGGGTGGGGAGATACGCAGTATTTT.

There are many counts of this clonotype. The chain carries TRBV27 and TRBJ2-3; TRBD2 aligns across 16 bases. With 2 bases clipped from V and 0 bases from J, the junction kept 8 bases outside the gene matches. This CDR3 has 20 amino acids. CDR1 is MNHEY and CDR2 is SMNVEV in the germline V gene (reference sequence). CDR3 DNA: TGTGCCAGCAGTTTAGTGGTGGGACTAGCGGGGGGGATTAGCACAGATACGCAGTATTTT. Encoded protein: CASSLVVGLAGGISTDTQYF.

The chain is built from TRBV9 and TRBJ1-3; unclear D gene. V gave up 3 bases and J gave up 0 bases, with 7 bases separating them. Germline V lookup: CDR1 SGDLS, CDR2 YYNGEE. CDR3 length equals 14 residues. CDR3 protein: CASSGPYSGNTIYF. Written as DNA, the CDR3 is TGTGCCAGCAGCGGACCCTACTCTGGAAACACCATATATTTT.